This T cell receptor (beta chain) is from a study of T-cell memory formation after mild COVID-19. Study-wide results and limits: Clones that contracted from day 15 to 85 had balanced CD4/CD8; later expanders were CD4+ biased. The appearance of some responding clones in pre-infection memory suggested that cross-reactive memory joined. The authors did not confirm SARS-CoV-2 specificity of second-wave clones peaking day 37. Chiefly within CM and EM were the contracting CD4+ clones; CD8+ ones were within EMRA.

In regard to this clonotype: Its specificity is not known.

TCRdb reprocessed the 5' RACE reads via MiXCR and lists one record per CDR3 protein. Here the sample spans some 490,000 distinct CDR3 sequences, roughly 20% being singletons. CDR3 size: 13 residues. J was trimmed by 10 bases and V by 6 bases; bases with no gene match: 9. Germline CDR1 DFQATT, CDR2 SNEGSKA (reference sequence). This chain connects TRBV20-1 to TRBJ1-6; 7 bases are a match to TRBD1. The sequenced sample was PBMCs or a T cell subset sorted from them (not recorded which). The sequence derives from an adult woman who had mild COVID-19 (a few samples of this study predate the infection). Cell type and time point are not known. Here the CDR3 reads CSAQTGSLSPLHF. CDR3 sequence (DNA): TGCAGTGCGCAGACAGGGTCTCTATCACCCCTCCACTTT.